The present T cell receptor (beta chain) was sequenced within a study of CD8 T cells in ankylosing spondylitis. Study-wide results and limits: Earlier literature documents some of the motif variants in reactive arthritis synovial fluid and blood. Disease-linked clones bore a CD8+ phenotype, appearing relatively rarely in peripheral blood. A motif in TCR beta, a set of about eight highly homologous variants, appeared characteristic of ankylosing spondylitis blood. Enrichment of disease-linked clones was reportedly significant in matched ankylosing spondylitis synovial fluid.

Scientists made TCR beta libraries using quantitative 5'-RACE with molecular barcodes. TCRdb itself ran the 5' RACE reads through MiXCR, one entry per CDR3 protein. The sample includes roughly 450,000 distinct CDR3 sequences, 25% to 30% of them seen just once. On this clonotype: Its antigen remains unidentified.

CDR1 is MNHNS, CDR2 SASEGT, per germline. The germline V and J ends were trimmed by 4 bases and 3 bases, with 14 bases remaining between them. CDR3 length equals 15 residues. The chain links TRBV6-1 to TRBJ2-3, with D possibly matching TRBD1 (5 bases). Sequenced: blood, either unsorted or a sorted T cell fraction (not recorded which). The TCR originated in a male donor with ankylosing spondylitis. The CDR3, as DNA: TGTGCCAGCAGTGTCTGGGGCTCAGGGACAGATACGCAGTATTTT. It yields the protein CASSVWGSGTDTQYF.